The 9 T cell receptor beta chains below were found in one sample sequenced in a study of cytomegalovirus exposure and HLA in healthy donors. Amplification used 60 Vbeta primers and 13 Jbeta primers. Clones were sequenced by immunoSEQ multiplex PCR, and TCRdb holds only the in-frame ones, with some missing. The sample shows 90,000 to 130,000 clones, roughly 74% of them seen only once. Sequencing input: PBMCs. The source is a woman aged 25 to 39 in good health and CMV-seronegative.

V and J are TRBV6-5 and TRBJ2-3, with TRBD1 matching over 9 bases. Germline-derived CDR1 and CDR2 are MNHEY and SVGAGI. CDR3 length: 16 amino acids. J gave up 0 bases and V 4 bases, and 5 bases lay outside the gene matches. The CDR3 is CASSSRQGVSTDTQYF. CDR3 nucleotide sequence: TGTGCCAGCAGTTCCCGACAGGGGGTTAGCACAGATACGCAGTATTTT.

CDR3 protein: CASRETGPWEKLFF. The CDR3 DNA sequence: TGTGCCAGCAGAGAGACAGGGCCTTGGGAAAAACTGTTTTTT. V is TRBV27 and J is TRBJ1-4, with 7 bases aligning to TRBD1. V was clipped by 6 bases and J by 8 bases; unmatched bases: 9. The CDR3 runs 14 residues. Germline CDR1 is MNHEY and CDR2 is SMNVEV (reference sequence).

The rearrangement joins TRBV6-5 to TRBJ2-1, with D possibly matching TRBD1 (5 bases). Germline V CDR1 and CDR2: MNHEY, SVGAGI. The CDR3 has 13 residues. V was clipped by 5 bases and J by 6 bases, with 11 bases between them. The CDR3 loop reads CASSVPDSNEQFF. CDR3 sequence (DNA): TGTGCCAGCAGTGTCCCAGACAGCAATGAGCAGTTCTTC.

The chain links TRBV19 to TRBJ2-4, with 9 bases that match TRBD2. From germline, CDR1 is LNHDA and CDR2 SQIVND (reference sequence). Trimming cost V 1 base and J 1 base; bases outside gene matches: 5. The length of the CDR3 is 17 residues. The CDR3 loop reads CASSIVTSGGAKNIQYF. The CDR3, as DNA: TGTGCCAGTAGTATAGTGACTAGCGGAGGGGCCAAAAACATTCAGTACTTC.

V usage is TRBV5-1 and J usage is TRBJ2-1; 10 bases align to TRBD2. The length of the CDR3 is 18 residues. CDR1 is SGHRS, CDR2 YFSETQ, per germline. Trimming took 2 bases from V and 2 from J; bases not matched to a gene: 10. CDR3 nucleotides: TGCGCCAGCAGCTTTGGTTCTAGCGGGAGTCTGACCTACAATGAGCAGTTCTTC. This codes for CASSFGSSGSLTYNEQFF.

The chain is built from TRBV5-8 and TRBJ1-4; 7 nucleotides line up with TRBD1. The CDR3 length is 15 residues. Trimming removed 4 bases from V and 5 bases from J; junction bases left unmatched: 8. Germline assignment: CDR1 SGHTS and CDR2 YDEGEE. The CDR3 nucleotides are TGTGCCAGCAGCCCCTGGGGACAGACAAATGAAAAACTGTTTTTT. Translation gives CASSPWGQTNEKLFF.

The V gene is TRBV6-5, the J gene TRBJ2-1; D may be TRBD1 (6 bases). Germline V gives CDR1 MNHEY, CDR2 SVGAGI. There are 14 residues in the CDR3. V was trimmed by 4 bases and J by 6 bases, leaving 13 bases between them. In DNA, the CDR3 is TGTGCCAGCAGTTCAAACAGGGTCGGCAATGAGCAGTTCTTC. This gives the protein CASSSNRVGNEQFF.

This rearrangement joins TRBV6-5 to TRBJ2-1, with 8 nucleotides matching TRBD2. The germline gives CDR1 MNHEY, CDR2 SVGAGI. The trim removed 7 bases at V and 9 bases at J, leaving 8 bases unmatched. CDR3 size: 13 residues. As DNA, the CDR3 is TGTGCCAGCACCACACGGGGGGGCACTGAGCAGTTCTTC. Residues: CASTTRGGTEQFF.

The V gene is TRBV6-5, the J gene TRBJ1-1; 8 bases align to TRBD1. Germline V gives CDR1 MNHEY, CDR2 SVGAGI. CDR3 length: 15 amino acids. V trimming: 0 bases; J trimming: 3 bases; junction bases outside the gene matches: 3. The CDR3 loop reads CASSYSGQGDTEAFF. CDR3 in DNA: TGTGCCAGCAGTTACTCAGGACAGGGTGACACTGAAGCTTTCTTT.